This TCR beta chain emerged from a study of Ad26.COV2.S vaccination and SARS-CoV-2 variants. The data were produced by immunoSEQ multiplex PCR, yet TCRdb's version contains in-frame clones alone and is incomplete. This table has approximately 280,000 clones, more than 75% appearing once. The treatment here: some 19 received Ad26.COV2.S at low or high dose, single or two shots; roughly 5 received placebo; per-sample allocation not given. Collection of the samples took place on day 63 after the first injection of vaccine or placebo. CDR3 length: 16 residues. Germline V gene lookup returns CDR1 PRHDT and CDR2 FYEKMQ (reference sequence). V lost 5 bases, J lost 9 bases, and 13 bases stayed unmatched.

The TCR was taken from a person aged 18 to 59 who received the Ad26.COV2.S COVID-19 vaccine or a placebo. V usage is TRBV13 and J usage is TRBJ2-1; 10 bases agree with TRBD2. The specimen was peripheral blood, collected in a trial of Ad26.COV2.S vaccine versus placebo. The DNA of the CDR3 is TGTGCCAGCAGCGCCGTGGGGCCTAGCGGGAGTTCTGAGCAGTTCTTC. It translates to CASSAVGPSGSSEQFF.